The entry below gives a single T cell receptor (beta chain) sequence along with its context. This specimen comes from a study of PD-L1 blockade in urothelial cancer. About the study: Each patient had 0 to 3 earlier chemotherapy regimens.

Time point specified: pretreatment peripheral blood. Peripheral blood mononuclear cells were collected from every patient before and during treatment, yielding between 1 and 8 samples per patient. The assay was immunoSEQ multiplex PCR, and TCRdb's table has in-frame clones only and misses some. The data contain 130,000 or so clones, 70% to 85% of them singletons. The sequencing used PBMCs, collected around atezolizumab (anti-PD-L1) treatment. This TCR was sampled from a man between 50 and 59 years old with urothelial cancer.

CDR3 nucleotides: TGTGCCAGTATGGGGCTAGCGGGAGGGGGTTACTCCTACAATGAGCAGTTCTTC. It yields the protein CASMGLAGGGYSYNEQFF. The chain is built from TRBV19 and TRBJ2-1, with TRBD2 matching 12 bases. Looked up from germline, CDR1 is LNHDA and CDR2 is SQIVND (reference sequence). The CDR3 loop spans 18 amino acids. Germline trimming cut 7 bases from V and 0 bases from J; bases unmatched to any gene: 10.